One and the same sample provided the 11 T cell receptor beta chains below, sequenced in a study of blood T cell repertoires in COVID-19 (dated by TCRdb to the early 2020s). Receptors were amplified or captured by the immunoSEQ multiplex PCR assay. TCRdb mirrors the immuneACCESS table, restricted to in-frame sequences. Some clones are absent from its copies; in checked studies, under half trace to an unresolved V gene, and the reason for the others is unknown. The sample contains roughly 120,000 clones, roughly nine tenths of them found a single time. The ten largest clones take up 1.8% of the sample. The sequenced sample consisted of peripheral blood. All receptors derive from a human donor with active COVID-19. The donor label of this sample is uncertain.

J is TRBJ2-5 and V is TRBV7-2; 7 nucleotides line up with TRBD1. Germline V gene lookup returns CDR1 SGHTA and CDR2 FQGNSA. V lost 1 base and J lost 1; bases outside the gene matches: 3. The CDR3 is 15 residues long. In nucleotides, the CDR3 is TGTGCCAGCAGCTTAGGAGGGACAGCCCAAGAGACCCAGTACTTC. Translating it yields CASSLGGTAQETQYF.

CDR3 sequence: CASSYGGGGNEQFF. The CDR3 nucleotides read TGTGCCAGCAGCTACGGCGGGGGTGGAAATGAGCAGTTCTTC. This sequence joins TRBV7-2 and TRBJ2-1, with 7 bases lining up with TRBD2. CDR3 length: 14 amino acids. Germline lookup yields CDR1 SGHTA and CDR2 FQGNSA. Unmatched junction bases numbered 7, after V lost 4 bases and J lost 7 bases.

The V call is TRBV6-2 or TRBV6-3, the J call TRBJ1-5; a weak D match, TRBD1 (5 bases). This CDR3 region has 14 residues. Germline V gene sequence: CDR1 MNHEY, CDR2 SVGEGT. V lost 4 bases to trimming and J lost 3 bases, with 10 bases between them. CDR3 in amino acids: CASSWDSNNQPQHF. The DNA for the CDR3 is TGTGCCAGCAGTTGGGACTCGAACAATCAGCCCCAGCATTTT.

This chain links TRBV9 with TRBJ2-7; tentative D call: TRBD1 (5 bases). V was cut by 2 bases and J by 5 bases, with 14 bases left in between. This CDR3 has 14 amino acids. Germline V gene data show CDR1 as SGDLS and CDR2 as YYNGEE. The CDR3 nucleotides are TGTGCCAGCAGCGTCTCGACAGTCAGTAACGAGCAGTACTTC. Its protein is CASSVSTVSNEQYF.

This chain uses TRBV5-8 with TRBJ2-1; the D gene is possibly TRBD1 (6 bases). Per germline, CDR1 SGHTS and CDR2 YDEGEE. The CDR3 sequence is 13 residues long. Trimming took off 6 bases at V and 8 bases at J, with 15 bases between the two ends. The CDR3 coding sequence is TGTGCCAGCAACTTACTACAGGGATATGAGCAGTTCTTC. Its protein is CASNLLQGYEQFF.

This clone was seen a handful of times. The J gene is TRBJ1-4, the V gene TRBV3-1 (or the pseudogene TRBV3-2); D unclear. Germline CDR1 is LGHDT and CDR2 is YNNKEL (reference sequence). This CDR3 has 13 residues. Trimming cost V 2 bases and J 8 bases, with 9 bases left between them. The CDR3 nucleotides are TGTGCCAGCAGCCAACAAGTCGGGGAAAAACTGTTTTTT. Amino acids: CASSQQVGEKLFF.

This chain connects TRBV6-2 or TRBV6-3 to TRBJ1-1; no definite D call. The CDR3 consists of 16 residues. CDR1 MNHEY and CDR2 SVGEGT come from the germline V gene. Trimming left V 2 bases short and J 1 base short, with 14 bases between. CDR3 nucleotide sequence: TGTGCCAGCAGTTACCCACCGCGGGCCACGAACACTGAAGCTTTCTTT. Encoded protein: CASSYPPRATNTEAFF.

The genes are TRBV4-1 and TRBJ1-2; D may be TRBD1 (6 bases). This CDR3 contains 14 residues. Germline V lookup: CDR1 MGHRA, CDR2 YSYEKL. V lost 4 bases and J 8 bases, leaving 17 bases between the germline ends. The CDR3 coding sequence is TGCGCCAGCAGCCTCCGGGACACGTATGTGGGCTACACCTTC. Its translation is CASSLRDTYVGYTF.

The CDR3 DNA is TGTGCCAGTACCCAAGGGACAGCCTGGGCTTTTCGTCCCCCTGAAGCTTTCTTT. Residues: CASTQGTAWAFRPPEAFF. The chain is built from TRBV19 and TRBJ1-1; TRBD1 matches at 7 bases. Unmatched junction bases numbered 23, after V lost 7 bases and J lost 6 bases. The CDR3 consists of 18 residues. Germline CDR1 and CDR2: LNHDA and SQIVND (reference sequence).

The chain joins TRBV14 to TRBJ1-2; tentatively, D is TRBD1 (6 bases). The CDR3 has 18 residues. Trimming stripped 1 base from V and 6 bases from J, with 24 bases between. Germline lookup yields CDR1 SGHDN and CDR2 FVKESK. The CDR3 loop reads CASSQAGAGATALDGYTF. The CDR3, as DNA: TGTGCCAGCAGCCAAGCCGGGGCAGGGGCGACTGCCTTGGATGGCTACACCTTC.

J is TRBJ1-2 and V is TRBV6-2 or TRBV6-3; the D is unclear. The length of the CDR3 is 12 residues. CDR1 is MNHEY and CDR2 is SVGEGT in the germline V gene. V shed 2 bases and J shed 8 bases, with 9 bases lying between them. Here the CDR3 reads CASSYPEMGYTF. The CDR3 DNA sequence: TGTGCCAGCAGTTACCCGGAGATGGGCTACACCTTC.